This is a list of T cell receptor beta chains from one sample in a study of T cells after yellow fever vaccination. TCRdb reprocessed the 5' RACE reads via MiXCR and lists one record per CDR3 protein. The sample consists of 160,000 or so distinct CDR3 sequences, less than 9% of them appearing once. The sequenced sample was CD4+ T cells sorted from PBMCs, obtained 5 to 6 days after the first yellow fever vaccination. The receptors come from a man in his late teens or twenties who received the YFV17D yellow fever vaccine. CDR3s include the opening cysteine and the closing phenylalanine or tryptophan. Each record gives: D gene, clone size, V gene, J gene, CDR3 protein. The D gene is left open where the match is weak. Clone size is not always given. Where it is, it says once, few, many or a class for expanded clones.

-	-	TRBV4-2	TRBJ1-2	CASSQEQGANYGYTF
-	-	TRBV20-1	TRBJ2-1	CSARAPQATIDGQFF
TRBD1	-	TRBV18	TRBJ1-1	CASSRSGTGETEAFF
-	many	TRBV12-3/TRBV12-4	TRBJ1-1	CASSLRQWNTEAFF
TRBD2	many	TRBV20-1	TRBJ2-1	CSARDQAGLYNEQFF
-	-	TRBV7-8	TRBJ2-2	CASSLARSGDINGELFF
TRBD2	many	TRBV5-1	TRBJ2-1	CASSLVAGGLSNEQFF
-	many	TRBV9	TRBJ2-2	CASSVEGPTGELFF
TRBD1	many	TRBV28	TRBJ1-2	CASSPPGQGYGYTF
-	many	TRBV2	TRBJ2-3	CASSWDGVRGTDTQYF
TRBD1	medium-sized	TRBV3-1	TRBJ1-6	CASSQGTGGSPLHF
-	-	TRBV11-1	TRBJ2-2	CASSLVAGASAATGELFF
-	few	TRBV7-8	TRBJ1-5	CASSLDWASNQPQHF